This entry features one T cell receptor beta chain sequence. This clone was found a few times. Its antigen specificity is not known. Base quality data are lacking; no much larger clone is found one base away. TCRbeta CDR3 regions were amplified from genomic DNA by means of the immunoSEQ Assay, a bias-controlled multiplex PCR. In the original analysis: Within the assay, amplification of reference gene primers was used to estimate how many nucleated cells each sample contained. To quantify the absolute abundance of each unique TCRbeta CDR3 rearrangement, sequence reads were collapsed and filtered. Productive Simpson clonality was computed per sample as the square root of Simpson's diversity index over productive rearrangements. Drawn from immuneACCESS, this table holds only the in-frame rearrangements with V and J called that TCRdb kept. Clones are partly lost; checked studies trace under half to an unresolved V gene and leave the rest unexplained. V, J and clone size reflect that table, while D and trimming were determined from the DNA. For this sample there are fewer than 350,000 clones; roughly nine tenths appear just once. The ten largest clones take up about 1.8% of the sample.

This entry is derived from a study of blood T cell repertoires in COVID-19 (dated by TCRdb to the early 2020s). For the study in its entirety: Samples covering the acute and convalescent phases of COVID-19 were provided by collaborators in the United States, Italy and Spain. Samples came from the ongoing ImmuneRACE study (first 160 participants) plus 1,254 subjects from 6 global collaborators. Sample metadata almost always included a de-identified subject ID, COVID-19 status, age in years and sex. The repertoires were released in a freely available public database meant as a resource for research on the immune response to SARS-CoV-2. HLA class I and class II types, where available, came from metadata supplied by the sample provider rather than from assay-based typing. The material from the prospective study consisted of cDNA or gDNA derived from T cells, B-cell-depleted T cells, or PBMCs. Deeply sampled blood TCRbeta repertoires from subjects exposed to, actively infected with, or recovered from COVID-19 were included in the dataset. Beyond this particular receptor, the publication reports: Clinical and demographic metadata were provided uncurated, with the amount varying by source and participant.

Trimming at the junction amounts to 3 bases on V and 2 bases on J, and the germline ends lie 9 bases apart. From cysteine to phenylalanine, the CDR3 is 14 amino acids long. Kept here is only the CDR3 DNA, which spans 42 bases and is read in frame from base 1. Taken from the germline V gene, the CDR1 and CDR2 loops are SGDLS and YYNGEE. Enrolling through a virtual design, the prospective study's participants ranged in age from roughly 18 to 100 years and lived across approximately 25 United States geographic areas. Cohort assignment in the prospective study relied on participant-reported clinical history from a screening survey and a study questionnaire. Recovered participants in ImmuneRACE Cohort 3 were defined by two consecutive negative NP/OP PCR tests, clearance by a healthcare professional, or resolution of symptoms. In the prospective study, mobile phlebotomists collected whole blood, serum and a nasopharyngeal or oropharyngeal swab from each participant. Additional blood draws and questionnaires over an approximately two-month period could optionally be provided by prospective study participants. Before DNA extraction, prospective study blood samples were shipped either frozen or at room temperature.

The source of this sequence is a woman in her forties who had recovered from COVID-19. Recombination linked TRBV9 to TRBJ1-3; D gene: possibly TRBD1, on 6 matching bases. Input material: PBMCs or T cells enriched from blood (not recorded which). The bases are TGTGCCAGCAGCGCCAGGGGAGCTGGAAACACCATATATTTT. This yields the protein CASSARGAGNTIYF.